The rows below give T cell receptor beta chains drawn from one sample of a study of cytomegalovirus exposure and HLA in healthy donors. Assay: immunoSEQ multiplex PCR; the TCRdb copy retains only in-frame clones and omits some. Found here are some 200,000 clones, 81% of them singletons; the top ten hold approximately 2%. The material sequenced was PBMCs. These receptors originate from a woman under 40 in good health and CMV-seronegative. Each CDR3 is given with its conserved first and last residue. The D gene is left open where the match is weak. Rows may omit the clone size; those that give it use once, few, many or a size class.

D gene	clone size	V gene	J gene	CDR3 protein	CDR3 DNA
-	once	TRBV6-6	TRBJ1-4	CASSYSTGIDEKLFF	TGTGCCAGCAGTTACTCAACAGGGATAGATGAAAAACTGTTTTTT
TRBD1	-	TRBV5-1	TRBJ2-1	CASSRQGVNNEQFF	TGCGCCAGCAGCCGCCAGGGGGTAAACAATGAGCAGTTCTTC
-	-	TRBV21-1	TRBJ2-7	CASSKVLIFTWDLRVHEQYF	TGTGCCAGCAGCAAAGTGTTAATCTTTACGTGGGATCTGCGGGTCCACGAGCAGTACTTC
-	-	TRBV2	TRBJ2-2	CASISHGGTGELFF	TGTGCCAGTATATCTCACGGGGGCACCGGGGAGCTGTTTTTT
-	few	TRBV30	TRBJ1-2	CAWSPGGADGYTF	TGTGCCTGGAGCCCCGGGGGGGCGGACGGCTACACCTTC
TRBD1	many	TRBV19	TRBJ1-6	CASSHLTGDGSPLHF	TGTGCCAGTAGCCACCTCACAGGGGACGGTTCACCCCTCCACTTT
TRBD1	-	TRBV28	TRBJ2-3	CASSAPGQGAQDTQYF	TGTGCCAGCAGCGCACCGGGACAGGGGGCGCAAGATACGCAGTATTTT
TRBD2	-	TRBV28	TRBJ2-1	CASSWGLAGYGEQFF	TGTGCCAGCAGTTGGGGACTAGCGGGATACGGCGAGCAGTTCTTC
TRBD2	-	TRBV2	TRBJ2-7	CASSAVSGGDPFGEQYF	TGTGCCAGCAGTGCGGTTAGCGGGGGAGATCCTTTCGGCGAGCAGTACTTC
-	-	TRBV5-4	TRBJ2-5	CASSLRTQEAQYF	TGTGCCAGCAGCTTGAGAACCCAAGAGGCCCAGTACTTC
-	-	TRBV11-2	TRBJ2-2	CASSTPRTRNRTGELFF	TGTGCCAGCAGCACCCCTAGGACAAGAAATAGGACCGGGGAGCTGTTTTTT
TRBD1	few	TRBV4-1	TRBJ1-2	CASSFRQGYGYTF	TGCGCCAGCAGCTTCCGACAGGGGTATGGCTACACCTTC
-	-	TRBV14	TRBJ2-1	CASSPSVGTPSYNEQFF	TGTGCCAGCAGCCCGAGCGTGGGGACACCCTCCTACAATGAGCAGTTCTTC
TRBD1	-	TRBV5-1	TRBJ1-1	CASSPRDRRNTEAFF	TGCGCCAGCAGCCCTAGGGACAGACGGAACACTGAAGCTTTCTTT
-	once	TRBV6-5	TRBJ1-5	CASSYDRFNQPQHF	TGTGCCAGCAGTTACGACAGATTTAATCAGCCCCAGCATTTT
-	-	TRBV5-5	TRBJ2-6	CASSLILRSGANVLTF	TGTGCCAGCAGCTTGATCCTCCGCTCTGGGGCCAACGTCCTGACTTTC